These T cell receptor beta chains were read from a single sample in a study of cytomegalovirus exposure and HLA in healthy donors. Assay used: immunoSEQ multiplex PCR; TCRdb lists only in-frame clones, some missing. Among 150,000 to 200,000 clones, roughly 91% were seen once, and the ten largest hold under 13%. Sequencing input: PBMCs. These receptors originate from a woman between 18 and 29 years old in good health and CMV-seropositive. Both conserved end residues are part of each CDR3. D genes are given only for firm matches. Some rows mark clone size as missing; the rest say once, few, many or name a class of expanded clone.

cdr3_length: 17; j_call: TRBJ2-1; clone_size: -; v_call: TRBV7-9; d_call: -; cdr3_aa: CASSQLPPWSSYNEQFF; cdr3_nt: TGTGCCAGCAGCCAACTCCCCCCATGGAGTTCCTACAATGAGCAGTTCTTC
cdr3_length: 14; j_call: TRBJ1-4; clone_size: -; v_call: TRBV7-9; d_call: TRBD1; cdr3_aa: CASSPQGAGEKLFF; cdr3_nt: TGTGCCAGCAGCCCTCAGGGGGCGGGAGAAAAACTGTTTTTT
cdr3_length: 15; j_call: TRBJ1-2; clone_size: few; v_call: TRBV28; d_call: TRBD1; cdr3_aa: CASSLPGTGVYGYTF; cdr3_nt: TGTGCCAGCAGTCTGCCCGGGACAGGGGTTTATGGCTACACCTTC
cdr3_length: 13; j_call: TRBJ2-7; clone_size: -; v_call: TRBV7-9; d_call: -; cdr3_aa: CASSLGERGEQYF; cdr3_nt: TGTGCCAGCAGCTTAGGGGAACGGGGCGAGCAGTACTTC
cdr3_length: 11; j_call: TRBJ2-3; clone_size: -; v_call: TRBV27; d_call: -; cdr3_aa: CASSFLDTQYF; cdr3_nt: TGTGCCAGCAGTTTCCTAGATACGCAGTATTTT
cdr3_length: 14; j_call: TRBJ1-5; clone_size: -; v_call: TRBV30; d_call: TRBD1; cdr3_aa: CAWSTGGSRTPQHF; cdr3_nt: TGTGCCTGGTCTACAGGGGGATCGAGGACACCCCAGCATTTT
cdr3_length: 14; j_call: TRBJ2-3; clone_size: -; v_call: TRBV7-9; d_call: -; cdr3_aa: CASSLGAGTDTQYF; cdr3_nt: TGTGCCAGCAGCTTAGGGGCAGGCACAGATACGCAGTATTTT
cdr3_length: 16; j_call: TRBJ2-7; clone_size: -; v_call: TRBV28; d_call: -; cdr3_aa: CASSLNGGAPIYEQYF; cdr3_nt: TGTGCCAGCAGTTTAAACGGCGGAGCCCCTATCTACGAGCAGTACTTC
cdr3_length: 16; j_call: TRBJ2-2; clone_size: -; v_call: TRBV18; d_call: TRBD2; cdr3_aa: CASSQGTSGMSGELFF; cdr3_nt: TGTGCCAGCTCACAAGGGACTAGCGGGATGAGCGGGGAGCTGTTTTTT
cdr3_length: 15; j_call: TRBJ2-1; clone_size: -; v_call: TRBV5-1; d_call: TRBD2; cdr3_aa: CASSLVAGGLDEQFF; cdr3_nt: TGCGCCAGCAGCTTGGTGGCGGGAGGTCTCGATGAGCAGTTCTTC
cdr3_length: 14; j_call: TRBJ2-7; clone_size: -; v_call: TRBV2; d_call: -; cdr3_aa: CASSPRAIAYEQYF; cdr3_nt: TGTGCCAGCAGCCCCAGGGCCATTGCCTACGAGCAGTACTTC
cdr3_length: 13; j_call: TRBJ2-1; clone_size: -; v_call: TRBV5-6; d_call: -; cdr3_aa: CASSFTSYNEQFF; cdr3_nt: TGTGCCAGCAGCTTTACTAGCTACAATGAGCAGTTCTTC
cdr3_length: 14; j_call: TRBJ1-5; clone_size: few; v_call: TRBV9; d_call: -; cdr3_aa: CASSVGQENQPQHF; cdr3_nt: TGTGCCAGCAGCGTAGGACAGGAGAATCAGCCCCAGCATTTT
cdr3_length: 14; j_call: TRBJ2-3; clone_size: -; v_call: TRBV11-2; d_call: -; cdr3_aa: CASSLGGGWDTQYF; cdr3_nt: TGTGCCAGCAGCTTAGGCGGGGGCTGGGATACGCAGTATTTT
cdr3_length: 17; j_call: TRBJ1-5; clone_size: -; v_call: TRBV4-1; d_call: -; cdr3_aa: CASSQHAGGEYNQPQHF; cdr3_nt: TGCGCCAGCAGCCAGCACGCGGGGGGGGAATACAATCAGCCCCAGCATTTT
cdr3_length: 12; j_call: TRBJ1-2; clone_size: -; v_call: TRBV29-1; d_call: TRBD1; cdr3_aa: CSVKTGTYGYTF; cdr3_nt: TGCAGCGTCAAGACAGGGACCTATGGCTACACCTTC
cdr3_length: 14; j_call: TRBJ1-1; clone_size: -; v_call: TRBV13; d_call: TRBD1; cdr3_aa: CASRGGQENTEAFF; cdr3_nt: TGTGCCAGCAGAGGGGGACAGGAGAACACTGAAGCTTTCTTT
cdr3_length: 13; j_call: TRBJ2-7; clone_size: -; v_call: TRBV6-5; d_call: -; cdr3_aa: CASSYKQFYEQYF; cdr3_nt: TGTGCCAGCAGTTACAAACAATTCTACGAGCAGTACTTC
cdr3_length: 12; j_call: TRBJ1-2; clone_size: -; v_call: TRBV11-3; d_call: -; cdr3_aa: CASRKTEDGYTF; cdr3_nt: TGTGCCAGCAGAAAGACAGAGGATGGCTACACCTTC
cdr3_length: 15; j_call: TRBJ1-3; clone_size: -; v_call: TRBV19; d_call: -; cdr3_aa: CASSTVGGSGNTIYF; cdr3_nt: TGTGCCAGTAGCACCGTGGGCGGGAGTGGAAACACCATATATTTT